This entry features one TCR beta chain sequence. These data originate in a study of blood T cell repertoires in COVID-19. On the study more broadly: The United States, Italy and Spain provided the acute and convalescent COVID-19 samples. PBMCs, B-cell-depleted T cells, or T cells were the source of the cDNA or gDNA that made up the material.

As originally analysed: Nucleated cell number was recorded as an estimate derived from reference gene primer amplification. The table came from immunoSEQ multiplex PCR; TCRdb's copy has only in-frame clones and leaves some out. The V and J calls and the clone size are those of that table, but D and trimming were determined from the DNA. The repertoire holds more than 250,000 clones, roughly 86% seen once, with 3.6% in the top ten. The CDR3 covers 14 residues. Germline assignment: CDR1 LGHNA and CDR2 YSLEER. The V gene end was trimmed by 5 bases and the J gene end by 4 bases; junction bases not matched to a gene: 6.

V is TRBV4-3 and J is TRBJ2-7, with 9 positions matching TRBD2. The sample consisted of peripheral blood. The clonotype was recovered from a man younger than 35 with active or convalescent COVID-19. CDR3 sequence (DNA): TGCGCCAGCAGCGTAGGGACTAGCTCGTACGAGCAGTACTTC. This gives the protein CASSVGTSSYEQYF.